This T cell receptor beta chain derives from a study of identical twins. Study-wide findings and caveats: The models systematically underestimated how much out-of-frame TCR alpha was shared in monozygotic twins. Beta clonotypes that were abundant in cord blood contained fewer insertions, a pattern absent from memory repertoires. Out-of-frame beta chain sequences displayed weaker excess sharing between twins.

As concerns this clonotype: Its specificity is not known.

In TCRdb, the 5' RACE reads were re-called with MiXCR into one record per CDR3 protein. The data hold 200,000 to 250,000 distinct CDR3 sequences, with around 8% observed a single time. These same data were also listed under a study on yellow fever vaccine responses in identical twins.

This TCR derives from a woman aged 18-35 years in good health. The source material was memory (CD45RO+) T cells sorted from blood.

The CDR3 nucleotides are TGCAGTGCTAAGGGGACCGTCGGTGAGCAGTTCTTC. Its protein product is CSAKGTVGEQFF. The chain joins TRBV20-1 to TRBJ2-1, with D perhaps assigned TRBD1 or TRBD2 (5 bases each). In germline, CDR1 is DFQATT, CDR2 SNEGSKA (reference sequence). The CDR3 covers 12 residues. V was pared by 4 bases and J by 9 bases, with 13 bases between.